This T cell receptor beta chain was sequenced during a study of shared clonotypes between healthy human individuals. Study-wide points: The donor pool, a small one, limited the genetic and exposure-history diversity represented. Even with large depth, rarefaction showed that sorted-subset sequencing was incomplete. Non-shared clonotypes showed lower generation probabilities than clonotypes common to all four donors.

Clones were read by immunoSEQ multiplex PCR, and TCRdb kept only the in-frame ones, dropping some. The sample comprises approximately 320,000 clones, roughly 87% of which are singletons, and around 15% rests with the top ten. Germline CDR1 MNHEY, CDR2 SMNVEV (reference sequence). This CDR3 is built from 16 residues. V lost 5 bases and J lost 3, with 20 bases in between. As concerns this clone: Its antigen is undetermined.

Nashville, Tennessee was home to all donors, each a Caucasian adult. The sequence was collected from a man in his late teens or twenties in good health. Sequencing was performed on memory CD8+ T cells sorted from blood. As to subset: CD45RO+ cells pooled with CCR7-negative TemRA cells. The genes are TRBV27 and TRBJ2-7; the D gene is possibly TRBD2 (5 bases). CDR3 residues: CASSPQSRGWDYEQYF. As DNA, the CDR3 is TGTGCCAGCAGTCCCCAGTCTCGAGGGTGGGACTACGAGCAGTACTTC.